A single sample is the source of the 5 T cell receptor beta chains below, sequenced in a study of blood T cell repertoires in COVID-19. The data were produced by immunoSEQ multiplex PCR, yet TCRdb's version contains in-frame clones alone and is incomplete. Of roughly 70,000 clones in the sample, roughly 71% were seen once. The sample comprised peripheral blood. These receptors all stem from a man between 60 and 75 years old with COVID-19, enrolled during active disease.

V is TRBV12-3 or TRBV12-4 and J is TRBJ2-7; unclear D gene. This CDR3 spans 11 amino acids. V gave up 8 bases and J gave up 2 bases, with 7 bases separating them. CDR3: CASLLTYEQYF. The CDR3 DNA sequence: TGTGCCAGCCTTTTAACCTACGAGCAGTACTTC.

The rearrangement uses TRBV29-1 and TRBJ2-7; TRBD2 is a possible D gene (6 bases). Germline V gene sequence: CDR1 SQVTM, CDR2 ANQGSEA. Trimming took off 7 bases at V and 6 bases at J, with 19 bases between the two ends. This CDR3 comprises 13 residues. The CDR3 region has the DNA TGCAGCGCCCGCGGGACGTCGGTCGCCGAGCAGTACTTC. This encodes CSARGTSVAEQYF.

The chain links TRBV28 to TRBJ2-4; a possible D gene is TRBD1 (5 bases). The CDR3 loop spans 15 amino acids. The germline CDR1 and CDR2 sequences are MDHEN and SYDVKM. The V end lost 5 bases, the J end lost 4 bases, and 15 bases lay between the germline ends. The CDR3 nucleotides are TGTGCCAGCAGTCTAATGGGGCAGTTAAAAAACATTCAGTACTTC. Its translation is CASSLMGQLKNIQYF. Full variable domain (outside the CDR3, taken from reference TRBV28 and TRBJ2-4): DVKVTQSSRYLVKRTGEKVFLECVQDMDHENMFWYRQDPGLGLRLIYFSYDVKMKEKGDIPEGYSVSREKKERFSLILESASTNQTSMYLCASSLMGQLKNIQYFGAGTRLSVL.

This chain uses TRBV27 with TRBJ2-4; D gene uncertain. Trimming took off 3 bases at V and 2 bases at J, with 8 bases between the two ends. CDR3 size: 14 residues. Germline-derived CDR1 and CDR2 are MNHEY and SMNVEV (reference sequence). The chain's CDR3 is CASSLTGSKNIQYF. The CDR3 bases are TGTGCCAGCAGTTTGACGGGTTCCAAAAACATTCAGTACTTC.

This clone was recorded once. This chain links TRBV18 with TRBJ1-1, with D tentatively TRBD1 (6 bases). V lost 3 bases, J lost 3 bases, and 11 bases lay in between. The CDR3 totals 14 residues. Germline V gives CDR1 KGHSH, CDR2 LQKENI. CDR3 loop: CASSPDRQHTEAFF. CDR3 bases: TGTGCCAGCTCACCGGACAGACAGCACACTGAAGCTTTCTTT.